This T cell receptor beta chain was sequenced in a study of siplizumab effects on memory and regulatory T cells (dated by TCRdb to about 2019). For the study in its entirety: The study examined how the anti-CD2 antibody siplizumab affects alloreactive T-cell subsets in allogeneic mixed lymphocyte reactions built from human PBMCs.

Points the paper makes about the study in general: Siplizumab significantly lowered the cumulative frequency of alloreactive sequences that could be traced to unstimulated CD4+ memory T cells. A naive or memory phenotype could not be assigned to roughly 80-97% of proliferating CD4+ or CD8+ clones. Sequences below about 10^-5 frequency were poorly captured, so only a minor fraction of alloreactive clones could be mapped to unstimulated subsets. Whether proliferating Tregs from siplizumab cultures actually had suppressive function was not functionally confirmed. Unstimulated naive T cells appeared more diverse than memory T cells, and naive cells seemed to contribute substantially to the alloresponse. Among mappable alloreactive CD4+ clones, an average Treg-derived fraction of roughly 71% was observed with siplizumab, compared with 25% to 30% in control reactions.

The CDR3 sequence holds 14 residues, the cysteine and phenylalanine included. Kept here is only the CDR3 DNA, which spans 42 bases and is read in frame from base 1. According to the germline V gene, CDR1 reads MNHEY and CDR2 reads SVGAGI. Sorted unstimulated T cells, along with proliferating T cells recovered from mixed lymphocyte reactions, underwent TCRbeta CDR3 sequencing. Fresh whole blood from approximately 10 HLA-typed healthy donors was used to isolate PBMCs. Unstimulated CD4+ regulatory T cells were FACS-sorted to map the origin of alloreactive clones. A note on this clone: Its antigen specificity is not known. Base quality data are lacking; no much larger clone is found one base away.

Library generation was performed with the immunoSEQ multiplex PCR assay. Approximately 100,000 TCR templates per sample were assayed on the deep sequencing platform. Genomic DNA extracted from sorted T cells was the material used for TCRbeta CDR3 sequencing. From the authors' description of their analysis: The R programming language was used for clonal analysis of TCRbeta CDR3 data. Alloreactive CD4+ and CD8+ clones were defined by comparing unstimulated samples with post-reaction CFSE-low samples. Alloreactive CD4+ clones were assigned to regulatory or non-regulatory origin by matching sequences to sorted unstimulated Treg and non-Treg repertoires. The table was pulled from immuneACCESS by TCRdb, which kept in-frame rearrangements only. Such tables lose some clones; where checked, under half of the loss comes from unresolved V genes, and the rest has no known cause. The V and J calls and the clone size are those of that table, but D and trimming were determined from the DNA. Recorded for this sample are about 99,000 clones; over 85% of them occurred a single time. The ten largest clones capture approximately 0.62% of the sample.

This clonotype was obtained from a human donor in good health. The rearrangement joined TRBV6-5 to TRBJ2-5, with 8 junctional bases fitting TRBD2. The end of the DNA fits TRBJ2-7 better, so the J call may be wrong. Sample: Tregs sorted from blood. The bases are TGTGCCAGCAGTTACCTCCCCCGGGAGGGCGAGCAGTACTTC. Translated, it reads CASSYLPREGEQYF.